This TCR beta chain was obtained from a study of TIL therapy for anti-PD-1-resistant metastatic lung cancer. This was the immunoSEQ v3 assay. Each library reached some 2 million read pairs, or roughly 4.5-6 million at deep level. Profiling relied on immunoSEQ multiplex PCR, and the TCRdb table lists in-frame clones only, not all of them. The table includes approximately 87,000 clones, about two thirds detected once. Time point given: pre-treatment sample, taken before nivolumab and TIL therapy. Tumor tissue came from excised metastases, mostly pleural nodules or supraclavicular lymph nodes. The TCR was taken from a person between 25 and 79 years old with non-small cell lung cancer. The specimen was tumor tissue, collected at baseline.

CDR3 in DNA: TGTGCCAGCAGCTTACCGCCGGGACACTTAATTAGCACAGATACGCAGTATTTT. Its translation: CASSLPPGHLISTDTQYF. The genes are TRBV7-8 and TRBJ2-3; D possibly corresponds to TRBD1 (6 bases). CDR1 and CDR2 from the germline V gene are SGHVS and FQNEAQ. Trimming stripped 2 bases from V and 0 bases from J, with 18 bases between. The CDR3 sequence is 18 residues long.